Listed here are 14 T cell receptor beta chains from one sample, sequenced in a study of blood T cell repertoires in COVID-19. Method: immunoSEQ multiplex PCR; TCRdb's copy keeps in-frame clones and lacks some. In the table there are under 350,000 clones, about 89% of which are singletons. Material for sequencing was PBMCs or T cells enriched from blood (not recorded which). Receptors were obtained from a young woman who had recovered from COVID-19.

The rearrangement uses TRBV5-1 and TRBJ1-1; 7 bases align to TRBD1. Trimming cost V 4 bases and J 0 bases; bases outside gene matches: 6. Germline values: CDR1 SGHRS, CDR2 YFSETQ. This CDR3 is 15 amino acids long. As DNA, the CDR3 is TGCGCCAGCAGCCCCCAACAGGGGTTGAACACTGAAGCTTTCTTT. It encodes CASSPQQGLNTEAFF.

The chain recombines TRBV7-2 with TRBJ2-2; 16 bases are shared with TRBD2. CDR3 length equals 19 residues. In germline, CDR1 is SGHTA, CDR2 FQGNSA. Trimming took 4 bases from V and 1 from J; bases not matched to a gene: 6. CDR3 in amino acids: CASSSPGTSGRGNTGELFF. Written as DNA, the CDR3 is TGTGCCAGCAGCTCACCTGGGACTAGCGGGAGGGGGAACACCGGGGAGCTGTTTTTT.

This chain links TRBV3-1 (or the pseudogene TRBV3-2) with TRBJ1-1; D is uncertain. There are 16 residues in the CDR3. V was clipped by 3 bases and J by 0 bases, with 14 bases between them. Germline V lookup: CDR1 LGHDT, CDR2 YNNKEL (reference sequence). The CDR3 loop is CASSHITGTVNTEAFF. In nucleotides, the CDR3 is TGTGCCAGCAGCCATATCACCGGAACAGTGAACACTGAAGCTTTCTTT.

The chain is built from TRBV5-4 and TRBJ1-4; D uncertain. The CDR3 consists of 16 residues. The germline V and J ends were trimmed by 1 base and 6 bases, with 16 bases remaining between them. The germline gives CDR1 SGHNT, CDR2 YYREEE (reference sequence). The DNA of the CDR3 is TGTGCCAGCAGCTTGAGAATCGGGTCTCTGGATGAAAAACTGTTTTTT. Its translation: CASSLRIGSLDEKLFF.

The V and J genes are TRBV10-1 and TRBJ2-7, with a tentative D call TRBD1 (5 bases). The germline V gene encodes CDR1 WNHNN and CDR2 SYGVQD (reference sequence). The CDR3 sequence is 12 residues long. Trimming removed 8 bases at V and 3 bases at J, with 11 bases between. The CDR3 sequence: CASSQGDYEQYF. The CDR3 DNA follows: TGCGCCAGCTCCCAAGGGGACTACGAGCAGTACTTC.

The CDR3 loop is CASRLAGADDSTDTQYF. The CDR3 DNA is TGCGCCAGCAGACTAGCGGGAGCTGATGATAGCACAGATACGCAGTATTTT. J is TRBJ2-3 and V is TRBV10-1, with 11 bases aligning to TRBD2. The CDR3 extends over 17 amino acids. CDR1 and CDR2 from the germline V gene are WNHNN and SYGVQD (reference sequence). Trimming took 6 bases from V and 0 from J; bases not matched to a gene: 8.

The chain is built from TRBV5-1 and TRBJ2-7, with 10 bases identical to TRBD1. Germline V gene sequence: CDR1 SGHRS, CDR2 YFSETQ. This CDR3 contains 16 residues. Trimming removed 1 base from V and 4 bases from J; junction bases left unmatched: 8. DNA for the CDR3: TGCGCCAGCAGCTTGCAACCGACAGGGGGCCTTTACGAGCAGTACTTC. It translates to CASSLQPTGGLYEQYF. Full variable domain (remainder filled in from reference TRBV5-1 and TRBJ2-7): KAGVTQTPRYLIKTRGQQVTLSCSPISGHRSVSWYQQTPGQGLQFLFEYFSETQRNKGNFPGRFSGRQFSNSRSEMNVSTLELGDSALYLCASSLQPTGGLYEQYFGPGTRLTVT.

CDR3 nucleotides: TGCGCCAGCAGCCAGACCGGGACAGGGGGCGACTATTCACCCCTCCACTTT. As protein: CASSQTGTGGDYSPLHF. This rearrangement joins TRBV4-3 to TRBJ1-6; 12 bases line up with TRBD1. CDR1 and CDR2 from the germline V gene are LGHNA and YSLEER. The CDR3 runs to 17 residues. Trimming took 3 bases from V and 8 from J; bases not matched to a gene: 8.

This chain links TRBV3-1 (or the pseudogene TRBV3-2) with TRBJ1-6; 7 bases agree with TRBD1. This CDR3 is 15 amino acids long. Trimming at V came to 4 bases and at J to 6 bases, leaving 6 bases not matched to a gene. Germline V lookup: CDR1 LGHDT, CDR2 YNNKEL (reference sequence). This CDR3 reads CASSRGTGVNSPLHF. CDR3 bases: TGTGCCAGCAGCCGAGGAACAGGGGTTAATTCACCCCTCCACTTT.

This clone was seen a few times. V and J are TRBV15 and TRBJ1-2; D may be TRBD1 (5 bases). This CDR3 spans 15 amino acids. Germline V gives CDR1 LNHNV, CDR2 YYDKDF (reference sequence). Trimming pared 3 bases from V and 2 bases from J, leaving 13 bases between. CDR3 loop: CATSSKKTANYGYTF. The CDR3 DNA follows: TGTGCCACCAGCAGTAAGAAGACAGCGAACTATGGCTACACCTTC.

The CDR3: CASSFVPLAGGYTF. In DNA form, the CDR3 reads TGTGCCAGCAGTTTTGTCCCGCTTGCGGGAGGCTACACCTTC. This chain connects TRBV27 to TRBJ1-2; unclear D gene. The CDR3 consists of 14 residues. From germline, CDR1 is MNHEY and CDR2 SMNVEV (reference sequence). The germline V and J ends were trimmed by 3 bases and 8 bases, with 16 bases remaining between them.

The chain links TRBV7-2 to TRBJ2-5; 15 bases align to TRBD2. CDR1 and CDR2 from the germline V gene are SGHTA and FQGNSA. The CDR3 has 17 residues. The V and J ends lost 1 base and 2 bases, in that order; junction bases with no gene match: 2. The CDR3 bases are TGTGCCAGCAGCTTAGGGGGACTAGCGGGAGGACAAGAGACCCAGTACTTC. Protein product: CASSLGGLAGGQETQYF.

The gene calls are TRBV9 and TRBJ1-3, with TRBD1 identical over 12 bases. The germline V gene has CDR1 SGDLS and CDR2 YYNGEE. The CDR3 runs to 17 residues. J was trimmed by 4 bases and V by 3 bases; bases with no gene match: 8. The CDR3 DNA sequence: TGTGCCAGCAGCGCCCCCGGGACAGGGGGCGCGGGAAACACCATATATTTT. Protein: CASSAPGTGGAGNTIYF.

The V gene is TRBV5-1, the J gene TRBJ2-1; D gene uncertain. V shed 0 bases and J shed 6 bases, with 7 bases lying between them. The CDR3 is made up of 13 amino acids. Germline CDR1 is SGHRS and CDR2 is YFSETQ. CDR3 sequence: CASSLAVGNEQFF. Here the CDR3 DNA reads TGCGCCAGCAGCTTGGCAGTTGGCAATGAGCAGTTCTTC. Based on the CDR3 plus reference TRBV5-1 and TRBJ2-1, the full variable domain is KAGVTQTPRYLIKTRGQQVTLSCSPISGHRSVSWYQQTPGQGLQFLFEYFSETQRNKGNFPGRFSGRQFSNSRSEMNVSTLELGDSALYLCASSLAVGNEQFFGPGTRLTVL.